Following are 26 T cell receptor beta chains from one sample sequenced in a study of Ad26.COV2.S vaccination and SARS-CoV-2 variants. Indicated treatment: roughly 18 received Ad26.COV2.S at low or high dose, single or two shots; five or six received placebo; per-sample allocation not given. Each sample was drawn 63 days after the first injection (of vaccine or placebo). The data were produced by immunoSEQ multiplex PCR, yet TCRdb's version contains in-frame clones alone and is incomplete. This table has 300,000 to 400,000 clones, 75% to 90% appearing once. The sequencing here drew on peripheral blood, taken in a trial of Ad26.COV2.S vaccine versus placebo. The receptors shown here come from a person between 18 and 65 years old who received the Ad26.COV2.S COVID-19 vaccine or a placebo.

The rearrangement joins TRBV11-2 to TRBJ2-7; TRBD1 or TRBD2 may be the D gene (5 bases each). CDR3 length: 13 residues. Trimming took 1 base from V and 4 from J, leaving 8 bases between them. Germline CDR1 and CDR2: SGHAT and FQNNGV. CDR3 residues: CASSLGDPYEQYF. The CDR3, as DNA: TGTGCCAGCAGCTTAGGGGACCCTTACGAGCAGTACTTC. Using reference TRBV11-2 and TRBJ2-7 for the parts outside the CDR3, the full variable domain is EAGVAQSPRYKIIEKRQSVAFWCNPISGHATLYWYQQILGQGPKLLIQFQNNGVVDDSQLPKDRFSAERLKGVDSTLKIQPAKLEDSAVYLCASSLGDPYEQYFGPGTRLTVT.

The CDR3 loop reads CSVVKGDQTGELFF. The CDR3 region has the DNA TGCAGCGTTGTTAAGGGAGATCAAACCGGGGAGCTGTTTTTT. The chain links TRBV29-1 to TRBJ2-2, with a weak D call TRBD2 (5 bases). This CDR3 is 14 amino acids long. Germline CDR1 SQVTM, CDR2 ANQGSEA. V lost 4 bases, J lost 5 bases, and 14 bases lay in between.

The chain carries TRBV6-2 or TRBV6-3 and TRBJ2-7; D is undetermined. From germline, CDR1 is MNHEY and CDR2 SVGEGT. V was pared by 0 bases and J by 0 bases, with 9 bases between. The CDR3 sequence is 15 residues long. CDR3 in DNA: TGTGCCAGCAGTTACTCGGTCCCGATCTCCTACGAGCAGTACTTC. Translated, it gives CASSYSVPISYEQYF.

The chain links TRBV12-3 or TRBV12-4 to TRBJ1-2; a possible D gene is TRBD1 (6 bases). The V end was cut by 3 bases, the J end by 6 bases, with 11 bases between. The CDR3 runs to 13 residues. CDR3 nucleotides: TGTGCCAGCAGTTTTTTAGACAGGCATGGCTACACCTTC. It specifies CASSFLDRHGYTF.

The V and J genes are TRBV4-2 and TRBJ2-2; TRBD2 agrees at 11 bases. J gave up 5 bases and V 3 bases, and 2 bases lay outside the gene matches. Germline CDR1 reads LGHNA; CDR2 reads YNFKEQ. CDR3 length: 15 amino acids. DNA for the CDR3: TGTGCCAGCAGCCAGCCTAGCGGGGGGACCGGGGAGCTGTTTTTT. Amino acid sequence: CASSQPSGGTGELFF.

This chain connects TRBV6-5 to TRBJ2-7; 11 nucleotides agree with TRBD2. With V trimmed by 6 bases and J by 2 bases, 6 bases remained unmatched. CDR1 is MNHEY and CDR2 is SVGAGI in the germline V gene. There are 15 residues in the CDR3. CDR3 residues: CASRRGLAVTYEQYF. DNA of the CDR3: TGTGCCAGCAGACGGGGACTAGCGGTAACCTACGAGCAGTACTTC.

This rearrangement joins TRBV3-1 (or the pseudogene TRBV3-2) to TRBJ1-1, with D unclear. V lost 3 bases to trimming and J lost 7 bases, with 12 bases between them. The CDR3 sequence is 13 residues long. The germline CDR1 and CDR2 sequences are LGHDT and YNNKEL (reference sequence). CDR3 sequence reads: CASSHLSVNEAFF. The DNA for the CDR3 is TGTGCCAGCAGCCATCTCTCTGTTAATGAAGCTTTCTTT.

DNA of the CDR3: TGTGCCAGCTCGCGTAACCGGGAAGGGGGGAACACTGAAGCTTTCTTT. It yields the protein CASSRNREGGNTEAFF. The genes are TRBV18 and TRBJ1-1, with a possible D match to TRBD1 (6 bases). CDR1 and CDR2 from the germline V gene are KGHSH and LQKENI. V was clipped by 6 bases and J by 1 base, with 18 bases between them. CDR3 length: 16 amino acids.

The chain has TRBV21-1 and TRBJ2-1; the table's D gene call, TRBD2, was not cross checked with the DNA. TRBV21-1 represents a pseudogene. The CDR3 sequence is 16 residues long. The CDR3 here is CASSSIAGGLRHEQFF. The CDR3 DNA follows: TGTGCCAGCAGCTCCATAGCGGGAGGGCTAAGGCATGAGCAGTTCTTC.

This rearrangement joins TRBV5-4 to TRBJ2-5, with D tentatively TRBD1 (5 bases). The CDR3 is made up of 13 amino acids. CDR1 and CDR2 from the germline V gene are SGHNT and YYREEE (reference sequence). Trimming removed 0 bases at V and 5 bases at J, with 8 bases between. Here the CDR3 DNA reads TGTGCCAGCAGCTTGGAGGGGTTTGAGACCCAGTACTTC. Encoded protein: CASSLEGFETQYF.

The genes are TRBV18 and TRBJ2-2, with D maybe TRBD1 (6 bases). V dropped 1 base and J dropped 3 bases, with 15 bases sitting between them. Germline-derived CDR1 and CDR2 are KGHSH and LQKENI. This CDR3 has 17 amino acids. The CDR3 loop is CASSPQKSGTHTGELFF. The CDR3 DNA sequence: TGTGCCAGCTCACCACAGAAATCAGGGACACACACCGGGGAGCTGTTTTTT.

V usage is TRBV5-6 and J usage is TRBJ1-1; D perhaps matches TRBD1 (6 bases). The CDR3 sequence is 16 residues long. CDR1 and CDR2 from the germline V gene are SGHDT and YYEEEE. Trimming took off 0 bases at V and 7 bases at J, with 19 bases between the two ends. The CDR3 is CASSLGGPLSKGEAFF. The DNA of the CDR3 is TGTGCCAGCAGCTTGGGGGGGCCCCTCTCGAAGGGTGAAGCTTTCTTT. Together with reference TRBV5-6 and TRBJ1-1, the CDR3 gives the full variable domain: DAGVTQSPTHLIKTRGQQVTLRCSPKSGHDTVSWYQQALGQGPQFIFQYYEEEERQRGNFPDRFSGHQFPNYSSELNVNALLLGDSALYLCASSLGGPLSKGEAFFGQGTRLTVV.

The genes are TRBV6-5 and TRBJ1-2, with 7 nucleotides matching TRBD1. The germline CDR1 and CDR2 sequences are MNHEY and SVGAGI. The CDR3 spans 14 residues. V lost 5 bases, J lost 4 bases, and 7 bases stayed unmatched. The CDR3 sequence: CASSLDRFGYGYTF. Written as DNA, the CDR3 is TGTGCCAGCAGTCTGGACAGGTTCGGCTATGGCTACACCTTC.

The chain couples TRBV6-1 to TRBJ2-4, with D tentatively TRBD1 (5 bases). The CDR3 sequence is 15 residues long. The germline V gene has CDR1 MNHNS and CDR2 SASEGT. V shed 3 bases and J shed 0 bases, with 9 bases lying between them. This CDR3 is CASSETDLAKNIQYF. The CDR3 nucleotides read TGTGCCAGCAGTGAGACAGATCTAGCCAAAAACATTCAGTACTTC.

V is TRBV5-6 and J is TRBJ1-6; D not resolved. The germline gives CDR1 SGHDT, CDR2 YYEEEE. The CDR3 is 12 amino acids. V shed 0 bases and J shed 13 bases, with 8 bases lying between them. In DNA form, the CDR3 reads TGTGCCAGCAGCTTGGCGGAAGAGCCCCTCCACTTT. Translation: CASSLAEEPLHF.

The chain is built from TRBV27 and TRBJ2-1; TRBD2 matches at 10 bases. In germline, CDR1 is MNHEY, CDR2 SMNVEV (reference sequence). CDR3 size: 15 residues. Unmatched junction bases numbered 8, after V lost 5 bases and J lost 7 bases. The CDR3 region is CASSPSGGAPNEQFF. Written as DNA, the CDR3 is TGTGCCAGCAGTCCCAGCGGGGGGGCCCCGAATGAGCAGTTCTTC.

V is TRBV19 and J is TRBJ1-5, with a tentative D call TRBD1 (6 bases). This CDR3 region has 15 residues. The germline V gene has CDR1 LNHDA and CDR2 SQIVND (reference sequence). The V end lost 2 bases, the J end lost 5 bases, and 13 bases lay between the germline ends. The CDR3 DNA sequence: TGTGCCAGTAGTATAATATACGGGACATATCAGCCCCAGCATTTT. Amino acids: CASSIIYGTYQPQHF. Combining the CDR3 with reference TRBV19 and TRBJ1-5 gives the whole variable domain DGGITQSPKYLFRKEGQNVTLSCEQNLNHDAMYWYRQDPGQGLRLIYYSQIVNDFQKGDIAEGYSVSREKKESFPLTVTSAQKNPTAFYLCASSIIYGTYQPQHFGDGTRLSIL.

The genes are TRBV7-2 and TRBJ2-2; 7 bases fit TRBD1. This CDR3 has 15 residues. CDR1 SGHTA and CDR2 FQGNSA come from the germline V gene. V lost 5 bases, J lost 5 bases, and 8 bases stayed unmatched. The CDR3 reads CASSPHRGVTGELFF. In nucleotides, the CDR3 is TGTGCCAGCAGCCCACACAGGGGTGTAACCGGGGAGCTGTTTTTT. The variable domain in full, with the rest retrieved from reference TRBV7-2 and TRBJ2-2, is GAGVSQSPSNKVTEKGKDVELRCDPISGHTALYWYRQSLGQGLEFLIYFQGNSAPDKSGLPSDRFSAERTGGSVSTLTIQRTQQEDSAVYLCASSPHRGVTGELFFGEGSRLTVL.

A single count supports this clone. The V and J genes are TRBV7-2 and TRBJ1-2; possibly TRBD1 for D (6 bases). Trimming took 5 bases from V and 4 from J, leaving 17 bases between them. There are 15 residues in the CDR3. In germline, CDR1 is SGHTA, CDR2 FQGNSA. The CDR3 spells CASSPRAGETYGYTF. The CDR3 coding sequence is TGTGCCAGCAGCCCCCGGGCAGGGGAAACCTATGGCTACACCTTC.

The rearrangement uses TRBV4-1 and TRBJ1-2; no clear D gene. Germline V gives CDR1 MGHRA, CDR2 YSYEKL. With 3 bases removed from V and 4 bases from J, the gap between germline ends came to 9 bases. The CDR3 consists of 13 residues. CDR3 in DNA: TGCGCCAGCAGCCAGAGCGGGGTCTATGGCTACACCTTC. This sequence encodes CASSQSGVYGYTF.

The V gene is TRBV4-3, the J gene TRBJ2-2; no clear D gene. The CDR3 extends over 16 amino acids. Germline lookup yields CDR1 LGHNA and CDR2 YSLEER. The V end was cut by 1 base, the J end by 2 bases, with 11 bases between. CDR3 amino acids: CASSQAENANTGELFF. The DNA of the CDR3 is TGCGCCAGCAGCCAAGCTGAGAACGCTAACACCGGGGAGCTGTTTTTT.

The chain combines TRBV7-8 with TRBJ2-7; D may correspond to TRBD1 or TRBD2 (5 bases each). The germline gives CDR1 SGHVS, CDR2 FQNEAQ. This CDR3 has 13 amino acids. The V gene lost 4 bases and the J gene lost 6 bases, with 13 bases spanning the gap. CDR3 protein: CASSSGAPGEQYF. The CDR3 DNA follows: TGTGCCAGCAGCTCCGGGGCACCGGGCGAGCAGTACTTC.

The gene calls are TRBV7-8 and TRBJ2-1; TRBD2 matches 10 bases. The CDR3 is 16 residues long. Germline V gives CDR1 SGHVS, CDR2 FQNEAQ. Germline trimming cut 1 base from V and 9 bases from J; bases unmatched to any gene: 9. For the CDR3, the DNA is TGTGCCAGCAGCTTAGAAGGGCTAGCGGGAGCGGGTGAGCAGTTCTTC. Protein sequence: CASSLEGLAGAGEQFF.

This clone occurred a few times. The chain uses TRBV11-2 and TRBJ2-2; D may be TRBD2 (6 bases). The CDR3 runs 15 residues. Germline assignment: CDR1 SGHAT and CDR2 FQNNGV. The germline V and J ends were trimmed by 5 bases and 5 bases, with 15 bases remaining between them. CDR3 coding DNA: TGTGCCAGCAGCCCCCTTATAGGGAGGACCGGGGAGCTGTTTTTT. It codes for CASSPLIGRTGELFF.

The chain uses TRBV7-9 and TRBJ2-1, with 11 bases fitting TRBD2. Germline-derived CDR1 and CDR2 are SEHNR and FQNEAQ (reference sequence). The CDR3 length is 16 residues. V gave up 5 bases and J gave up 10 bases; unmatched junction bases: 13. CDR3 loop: CASSPTLLAGGGEQFF. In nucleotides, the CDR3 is TGTGCCAGCAGCCCGACCCTTCTAGCGGGGGGTGGCGAGCAGTTCTTC.

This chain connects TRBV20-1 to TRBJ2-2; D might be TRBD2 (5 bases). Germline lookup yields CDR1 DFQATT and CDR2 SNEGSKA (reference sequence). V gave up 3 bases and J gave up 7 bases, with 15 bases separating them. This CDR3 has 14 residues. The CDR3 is CSASFAAGGGELFF. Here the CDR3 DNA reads TGCAGTGCTAGTTTCGCGGCCGGAGGCGGGGAGCTGTTTTTT.